This passage covers 5 T cell receptor beta chains from one sample sequenced in a study of T-cell memory formation after mild COVID-19. Via MiXCR, TCRdb re-called the 5' RACE reads, giving one row per CDR3 protein. The sample yields more than 350,000 distinct CDR3 sequences, around a sixth seen once. Sequencing was carried out using PBMCs or a T cell subset sorted from them (not recorded which). The receptors derive from a young man who had mild COVID-19 (a few samples of this study predate the infection). Cell type and time point are not known.

In this sample, this clonotype turned up a few times. In DNA form, the CDR3 reads TGTGCCTGTGCAGGGGATGGGTACGAGCAGTACTTC. Amino acid sequence: CACAGDGYEQYF. The rearrangement joins TRBV28 to TRBJ2-7; D may be TRBD1 (6 bases). The CDR3 runs 12 residues. CDR1 is MDHEN, CDR2 SYDVKM, per germline. V lost 11 bases and J lost 4, with 15 bases in between.

A few counts support this clonotype. The chain carries TRBV20-1 and TRBJ1-1; weak D call: TRBD1 (6 bases). V lost 3 bases to trimming and J lost 4 bases, with 12 bases between them. This CDR3 contains 13 residues. CDR1 is DFQATT and CDR2 is SNEGSKA in the germline V gene (reference sequence). The DNA for the CDR3 is TGCAGTGCTAGCTACCAACAGGGCACTGAAGCTTTCTTT. This codes for CSASYQQGTEAFF.

The rearrangement links TRBV6-5 to TRBJ1-2; D remains unclear. CDR1 MNHEY and CDR2 SVGAGI come from the germline V gene. Deletions cut 2 bases from V and 3 bases from J, with 13 bases between. This CDR3 region has 15 residues. CDR3 amino acids: CASSYGGWKDYGYTF. The DNA for the CDR3 is TGTGCCAGCAGTTACGGAGGGTGGAAGGACTATGGCTACACCTTC.

This chain connects TRBV20-1 to TRBJ2-3; TRBD1 matches 9 bases. CDR1 and CDR2 from the germline V gene are DFQATT and SNEGSKA (reference sequence). The V segment lost 5 bases and the J segment 5 bases; nucleotides outside the gene matches: 11. The CDR3 sequence is 15 residues long. CDR3 bases: TGCAGTGCTCCAAGCGGGACAGGGATGGGAGATACGCAGTATTTT. This translates into CSAPSGTGMGDTQYF.

This sequence joins TRBV5-1 and TRBJ1-2, with a weak D call TRBD1 (6 bases). Per germline, CDR1 SGHRS and CDR2 YFSETQ. CDR3 length equals 13 residues. V shed 0 bases and J shed 6 bases, with 9 bases lying between them. Here the CDR3 DNA reads TGCGCCAGCAGCTTGGCACAGGGAAATGGCTACACCTTC. Translation gives CASSLAQGNGYTF. Full variable domain (remainder filled in from reference TRBV5-1 and TRBJ1-2): KAGVTQTPRYLIKTRGQQVTLSCSPISGHRSVSWYQQTPGQGLQFLFEYFSETQRNKGNFPGRFSGRQFSNSRSEMNVSTLELGDSALYLCASSLAQGNGYTFGSGTRLTVV.